The entry below describes one TCR beta chain. Trimming at V came to 0 bases and at J to 3 bases, leaving 15 bases not matched to a gene. The CDR3 is 19 amino acids. Germline lookup yields CDR1 GTSNPN and CDR2 SVGIG (reference sequence). Symptom resolution, clearance, or two negative PCRs marked the recovered donors of Cohort 3. In the study's own analysis: Amplified reference gene primers provided the basis for estimating nucleated cell counts. The protocol was immunoSEQ multiplex PCR, while the TCRdb copy is restricted to in-frame clones and leaves out a portion. That table furnishes V, J and clone size, whereas the DNA furnished D and trimming. The sample lists roughly 240,000 clones; about 82% were seen once. The data belong to a study of blood T cell repertoires in COVID-19.

The V gene is TRBV30, the J gene TRBJ2-1; 9 bases align to TRBD2. The sample was PBMCs or T cells enriched from blood (not recorded which). The clonotype originates from a woman aged 50 to 65 who had recovered from COVID-19. CDR3 in DNA: TGTGCCTGGAGTGTACGAATTAGCGGGAGTCTCGCCAACTACAATGAGCAGTTCTTC. Its protein is CAWSVRISGSLANYNEQFF.